This TCR beta chain was retrieved from a study of read filtering for tumor transcriptome and immune sequencing. Molecular barcoded adaptors covering alpha/delta and beta/gamma chains were used on roughly 400 ng RNA. TCRdb itself ran the reads through MiXCR, one entry per CDR3 protein. The sample has roughly 93,000 distinct CDR3 sequences; about a fifth are singletons. The CDR3 runs to 16 residues. V shed 4 bases and J 2 bases; nucleotides not matched to a gene: 11. Per germline, CDR1 SGHRS and CDR2 YFSETQ. This clonotype was recorded many times. This chain connects TRBV5-1 to TRBJ2-5, with TRBD1 matching 7 bases. This clonotype was sampled from a donor at least 40 years old with multiple myeloma. The sequenced sample consisted of a population of CD138-negative cells sorted from bone marrow. Here the CDR3 DNA reads TGCGCCAGCAGCCCGGAACCCAAGACAGGGCAAGAGACCCAGTACTTC. Residues: CASSPEPKTGQETQYF.